A selection of T cell receptor beta chains follows, all from one sample in a study of T cell responses to AZD1222 COVID-19 vaccine. Repertoires were generated with immunoSEQ multiplex PCR, while TCRdb's copy carries only in-frame clones and drops some. The table has tens of thousands of clones, about 91% seen once; the top ten hold around 30%. The specimen was peripheral blood, collected 28 days after the second AZD1222 dose. These receptors were taken from an adult who received the AZD1222 COVID-19 vaccine. CDR3s include the opening cysteine and the closing phenylalanine or tryptophan. D genes are given only for firm matches. Part of the rows lack a size; the others show once, few, many or a class for expanded clones.

J | V | D | size | DNA | CDR3
TRBJ1-5 | TRBV27 | . | once | TGTGCCAGCAGTTTAAACAGGGCGGAGAATCAGCCCCAGCATTTT | CASSLNRAENQPQHF
TRBJ2-2 | TRBV10-3 | . | . | TGTGCCATCAGTGAGTCGCGCCGGGATATTAACACCGGGGAGCTGTTTTTT | CAISESRRDINTGELFF
TRBJ1-4 | TRBV28 | TRBD1 | once | TGTGCCAGCAGTTTATCGAACAGGGGCCCAAATGAAAAACTGTTTTTT | CASSLSNRGPNEKLFF
TRBJ2-5 | TRBV15 | . | . | TGTGCCACCAGCAGAGACGTAGCGGAAGAGACCCAGTACTTC | CATSRDVAEETQYF
TRBJ1-1 | TRBV15 | . | once | TGTGCCACGGGACCCATAGGTATGACTGAAGCTTTCTTT | CATGPIGMTEAFF
TRBJ1-2 | TRBV25-1 | . | . | TGTGCCAGCAGTGAGGGAGGGGGAGGCTACACCTTC | CASSEGGGGYTF
TRBJ1-5 | TRBV23-1 | TRBD1 | . | TGCGCCAGCAGTCAAAAAAATCCCTCTGGGGACAGGGGGTGGGAAAGCAATCAGCCCCAGCATTTT | CASSQKNPSGDRGWESNQPQHF
TRBJ2-1 | TRBV9 | TRBD2 | . | TGTGCCAGCAGCGGGACTAGTGTCGATGAGCAGTTCTTC | CASSGTSVDEQFF
TRBJ1-1 | TRBV30 | . | . | TGTGCCTGGAGTCCTTCAGGGGAGACTGAAGCTTTCTTT | CAWSPSGETEAFF
TRBJ2-7 | TRBV19 | TRBD1 | once | TGTGCCAGTAGTGCCCCAGGGGGAAGGGACGAGCAGTACTTC | CASSAPGGRDEQYF
TRBJ2-7 | TRBV5-1 | TRBD2 | . | TGCGCCAGCAGCGGGGGGGGACGCCGCGAGCAGTACTTC | CASSGGGRREQYF
TRBJ2-3 | TRBV28 | . | . | TGTGCCAGCAGTTTAGGTTCCGATACGCAGTATTTT | CASSLGSDTQYF
TRBJ1-3 | TRBV6-2/TRBV6-3 | . | . | TGTGCCAGCAGTTACTCGACAGGTCACCGTTTCTCTGGAAACACCATATATTTT | CASSYSTGHRFSGNTIYF
TRBJ2-7 | TRBV13 | . | . | TGTGCCAGCAGCCTCAGGGGAAGCGAGCAGTACTTC | CASSLRGSEQYF
TRBJ2-2 | TRBV29-1 | TRBD2 | . | TGCAGCGTGCCGCGGGAGAACGGGGAGCTGTTTTTT | CSVPRENGELFF
TRBJ2-7 | TRBV6-6 | . | . | TGTGCCAGCAGCCCAACCTTGGGGGAGCAGTACTTC | CASSPTLGEQYF
TRBJ1-1 | TRBV28 | . | . | TGTGCCAGCAGTCTCCTCACAGGAGGGAACACTGAAGCTTTCTTT | CASSLLTGGNTEAFF
TRBJ1-2 | TRBV5-4 | TRBD1 | . | TGTGCCAGCAGCTCAGGTCCCGGGACAGGGAACTATGGCTACACCTTC | CASSSGPGTGNYGYTF
TRBJ1-4 | TRBV7-2 | . | . | TGTGCCAGCTCCCTCGCCGTCGGGGAAAAACTGTTTTTT | CASSLAVGEKLFF
TRBJ1-1 | TRBV4-3 | . | . | TGCGCCAGCAGCCATCCCCGCAGGGGACACACTGAAGCTTTCTTT | CASSHPRRGHTEAFF
TRBJ2-3 | TRBV7-2 | TRBD2 | once | TGTGCCAGCAGCGCCCTAGCGGGATCGGATACGCAGTATTTT | CASSALAGSDTQYF
TRBJ2-6 | TRBV6-1 | TRBD1 | . | TGTGCCAGCAGTGAAGAGGGGACAGGGGGCGGTGGGGCCAACGTCCTGACTTTC | CASSEEGTGGGGANVLTF
TRBJ2-5 | TRBV7-2 | . | . | TGTGCCAGCAGCTTAGCTGGGTTAGGAGAGACCCAGTACTTC | CASSLAGLGETQYF